One and the same sample provided the 20 T cell receptor beta chains below, sequenced in a study of CD8 T cells in Susac syndrome. Reverse transcription of roughly 0.45 to 1 ug RNA used random hexamers. A single record per CDR3 protein comes from TCRdb applying MiXCR to the immunoSEQ multiplex PCR reads. Counted here are under 200,000 distinct CDR3 sequences, 91% occurring once; the ten biggest clones make up about 0.1%. Specimen: CD4+ T cells from PBMCs. The receptors here all came from a human donor with Susac syndrome.

This chain joins TRBV20-1 and TRBJ2-7; TRBD2 matches 12 bases. The junction had 7 bases not matched to a gene; V was cut back by 6 bases and J by 7 bases. The CDR3 spans 13 residues. Germline assignment: CDR1 DFQATT and CDR2 SNEGSKA (reference sequence). The CDR3 DNA reads as TGCAGTGCAAGACTAGCGGGGGTGGGGGAGCAGTACTTC. As protein: CSARLAGVGEQYF.

This clonotype was counted once. The V call is TRBV28, the J call TRBJ2-7, with 8 bases that match TRBD2. CDR1 is MDHEN and CDR2 is SYDVKM in the germline V gene. V lost 6 bases and J lost 0; bases outside the gene matches: 13. The CDR3 length is 17 residues. The CDR3 DNA reads as TGTGCCAGCAGGCGACACCCCCTAGCGGGTGACTCCTACGAGCAGTACTTC. As protein: CASRRHPLAGDSYEQYF.

This rearrangement joins TRBV3-1 to TRBJ2-2, with 8 bases aligning to TRBD2. This CDR3 is built from 16 residues. CDR1 LGHDT and CDR2 YNNKEL come from the germline V gene (reference sequence). The trim removed 0 bases at V and 7 bases at J, leaving 7 bases unmatched. Here the CDR3 DNA reads TGTGCCAGCAGCCAAGATAGCGCGGGAGGCTTCGGGGAGCTGTTTTTT. As protein: CASSQDSAGGFGELFF.

As DNA, the CDR3 is TGTGCCACCAGCAGGGACAGGGGAGATAATTCACCCCTCCACTTT. Amino acids: CATSRDRGDNSPLHF. The chain recombines TRBV15 with TRBJ1-6, with 9 bases that match TRBD1. The CDR3 covers 15 residues. Trimming cost V 3 bases and J 5 bases; bases outside gene matches: 2. CDR1 is LNHNV and CDR2 is YYDKDF in the germline V gene (reference sequence).

The V and J genes are TRBV20-1 and TRBJ2-5; D is unclear. Trimming cost V 6 bases and J 3 bases, with 8 bases left between them. Germline CDR1 and CDR2: DFQATT and SNEGSKA (reference sequence). The CDR3 loop spans 11 amino acids. In DNA form, the CDR3 reads TGCAGTGCCCACAGAAAAGAGACCCAGTACTTC. This gives the protein CSAHRKETQYF.

This clonotype was detected only once. J is TRBJ2-3 and V is TRBV30, with a tentative D call TRBD1 (6 bases). Germline V gene lookup returns CDR1 GTSNPN and CDR2 SVGIG (reference sequence). Trimming cost V 3 bases and J 8 bases, with 18 bases left between them. The CDR3 length is 14 residues. In DNA, the CDR3 is TGTGCCTGGAGCCACCACGGACAGACCTCTACGCAGTATTTT. Translation gives CAWSHHGQTSTQYF.

The chain has TRBV12-5 and TRBJ2-1; no definite D call. The CDR3 extends over 12 amino acids. Trimming stripped 1 base from V and 8 bases from J, with 6 bases between. Germline CDR1 is LGHNT and CDR2 is FRNRAP. In DNA form, the CDR3 reads TGTGCTAGTGGTTTGGCTAGGGATGAGCAGTTCTTC. It yields the protein CASGLARDEQFF.

V usage is TRBV27 and J usage is TRBJ2-7; unclear D gene. V was clipped by 3 bases and J by 2 bases, with 8 bases between them. There are 13 residues in the CDR3. The V gene's germline CDR1 is MNHEY and CDR2 SMNVEV (reference sequence). DNA for the CDR3: TGTGCCAGCAGTTTGTTGGATCCCTACGAGCAGTACTTC. Residues: CASSLLDPYEQYF.

CDR3 in DNA: TGTGCCAGCACCGTCCTGGACAGGGGGCTAAGAGGCTATGGCTACACCTTC. Amino acid sequence: CASTVLDRGLRGYGYTF. V usage is TRBV5-4 and J usage is TRBJ1-2, with TRBD1 identical over 11 bases. Germline CDR1 reads SGHNT; CDR2 reads YYREEE (reference sequence). The V and J ends lost 6 bases and 4 bases, in that order; junction bases with no gene match: 14. The CDR3 runs 17 residues.

The chain has TRBV20-1 and TRBJ1-1; D is ambiguous. The V end lost 6 bases, the J end lost 4 bases, and 12 bases lay between the germline ends. CDR3 size: 12 residues. Germline values: CDR1 DFQATT, CDR2 SNEGSKA (reference sequence). The CDR3 protein is CSATDAGTEAFF. The DNA for the CDR3 is TGCAGTGCCACCGACGCGGGCACTGAAGCTTTCTTT.

The rearrangement joins TRBV6-1 to TRBJ1-6, with a weak D call TRBD1 (5 bases). The CDR3 has 13 amino acids. The ends were cut back, 7 bases at V and 5 bases at J, with 9 bases in the middle. CDR1 and CDR2 from the germline V gene are MNHNS and SASEGT. CDR3 coding DNA: TGTGCCAGCACCCTGACAGATAATTCACCCCTCCACTTT. This encodes CASTLTDNSPLHF.

This chain uses TRBV6-4 with TRBJ2-1, with D maybe TRBD1 (6 bases). This CDR3 contains 13 residues. Between the trimmed V and J ends, which lost 3 bases and 10 bases, there was a span of 13 bases. Germline CDR1 is MRHNA and CDR2 is SNTAGT. The CDR3 sequence: CASSDQTGGEQFF. CDR3 bases: TGTGCCAGCAGTGATCAAACTGGGGGCGAGCAGTTCTTC.

This clonotype was observed a single time. This chain joins TRBV7-2 and TRBJ1-5; D remains unclear. The CDR3 is made up of 14 amino acids. CDR1 SGHTA and CDR2 FQGNSA come from the germline V gene. V lost 1 base to trimming and J lost 5 bases, with 9 bases between them. CDR3 sequence (DNA): TGTGCCAGCAGCTTAGATGGCAGTTATCAGCCCCAGCATTTT. Encoded protein: CASSLDGSYQPQHF.

This chain links TRBV19 with TRBJ1-5; D is undetermined. CDR1 and CDR2 (germline): LNHDA, SQIVND (reference sequence). The length of the CDR3 is 13 residues. V lost 3 bases, J lost 5 bases, and 8 bases lay in between. CDR3 in DNA: TGTGCCAGTAGTATTAATCCTTATCAGCCCCAGCATTTT. Translated: CASSINPYQPQHF.

The chain couples TRBV19 to TRBJ2-7, with 8 bases aligning to TRBD1. CDR1 and CDR2 (germline): LNHDA, SQIVND (reference sequence). J was trimmed by 0 bases and V by 3 bases; bases with no gene match: 4. The CDR3 extends over 15 amino acids. CDR3 DNA: TGTGCCAGTAGTATTAACAGGGGGGACTCCTACGAGCAGTACTTC. It encodes CASSINRGDSYEQYF.

V is TRBV7-8 and J is TRBJ1-1; D might be TRBD1 (5 bases). V lost 1 base, J lost 10 bases, and 10 bases lay in between. Germline lookup yields CDR1 SGHVS and CDR2 FQNEAQ. The CDR3 contains 12 residues. The CDR3 coding sequence is TGTGCCAGCAGCTTAGTAGACCAGGGAGCTTTCTTT. Amino acids: CASSLVDQGAFF.

The table lists this clonotype with a count of one. The rearrangement uses TRBV18 and TRBJ2-1, with a tentative D call TRBD1 (6 bases). The V gene lost 1 base and the J gene lost 3 bases, with 10 bases spanning the gap. This CDR3 is built from 15 residues. From germline, CDR1 is KGHSH and CDR2 LQKENI. The CDR3 protein is CASSPLGQHYNEQFF. In DNA, the CDR3 is TGTGCCAGCTCACCACTAGGACAGCACTACAATGAGCAGTTCTTC.

The chain is built from TRBV20-1 and TRBJ1-4; no clear D. The CDR3 has 14 amino acids. The germline V gene encodes CDR1 DFQATT and CDR2 SNEGSKA (reference sequence). V was trimmed by 4 bases and J by 4 bases, leaving 13 bases between them. CDR3 in amino acids: CSAILKRNNEKLFF. CDR3 DNA sequence: TGCAGTGCTATCCTTAAAAGGAATAATGAAAAACTGTTTTTT.

This sequence joins TRBV20-1 and TRBJ1-1, with D uncertain. The CDR3 has 12 residues. With 4 bases removed from V and 2 bases from J, the gap between germline ends came to 8 bases. CDR1 DFQATT and CDR2 SNEGSKA come from the germline V gene (reference sequence). The chain's CDR3 is CSATRGNTEAFF. The CDR3 nucleotides read TGCAGTGCTACTCGGGGAAACACTGAAGCTTTCTTT.

CDR3 sequence (DNA): TGCGCCAGCAGATATAATCGGACAGGGGGGAACACTGAAGCTTTCTTT. Translating it yields CASRYNRTGGNTEAFF. The chain recombines TRBV5-1 with TRBJ1-1; 10 bases are shared with TRBD1. Germline loops: CDR1 SGHRS, CDR2 YFSETQ. The V gene end was trimmed by 5 bases and the J gene end by 1 base; junction bases not matched to a gene: 8. This CDR3 has 16 amino acids.